Shown below are 31 T cell receptor beta chains from a single sample sequenced in a study of OX40 agonist ivuxolimab in advanced cancers. Here immunoSEQ multiplex PCR was the method, and the copy in TCRdb shows in-frame clones only, minus some. This table has about 20,000 clones, 83% appearing once. Sequenced material: CD4+ or CD8+ T cells sorted from blood, taken in a trial of the OX40 agonist ivuxolimab. These receptors were obtained from an adult with an advanced solid tumor such as melanoma, head and neck, liver or kidney cancer.

The gene calls are TRBV7-9 and TRBJ2-5; 8 bases are shared with TRBD1. The CDR3 covers 16 residues. Germline CDR1 is SEHNR and CDR2 is FQNEAQ (reference sequence). V gave up 4 bases and J gave up 5 bases; unmatched junction bases: 12. CDR3 sequence (DNA): TGTGCCAGCAGCTCAACGGACAGGGCTGGTTTGGAGACCCAGTACTTC. Its protein is CASSSTDRAGLETQYF.

This clone occurred a few times. V and J are TRBV6-5 and TRBJ2-4; 11 positions match TRBD2. The CDR3 runs 16 residues. V shed 0 bases and J 9 bases; nucleotides not matched to a gene: 7. Looked up from germline, CDR1 is MNHEY and CDR2 is SVGAGI. CDR3 DNA: TGTGCCAGCAGTTACTCGATACTAGCGGGAGCGGGCATTCAGTACTTC. Translation gives CASSYSILAGAGIQYF.

Within the sample, this clone is large. This CDR3 is CASSQVEVEGEKLFF. CDR3 bases: TGCGCCAGCAGCCAAGTCGAGGTAGAAGGCGAAAAACTGTTTTTT. The chain employs TRBV4-3 and TRBJ1-4; D gene ambiguous. With 1 base removed from V and 8 bases from J, the gap between germline ends came to 14 bases. Looked up from germline, CDR1 is LGHNA and CDR2 is YSLEER. The CDR3 runs to 15 residues.

This clone was detected only a few times. The chain combines TRBV7-9 with TRBJ2-1; D not resolved. CDR3 size: 13 residues. The V gene's germline CDR1 is SEHNR and CDR2 FQNEAQ (reference sequence). Between the trimmed V and J ends, which lost 8 bases and 0 bases, there was a span of 8 bases. CDR3 nucleotide sequence: TGTGCCAGCGGGGTAGGCTCCTACAATGAGCAGTTCTTC. Translation gives CASGVGSYNEQFF. Combining the CDR3 with reference TRBV7-9 and TRBJ2-1 gives the whole variable domain DTGVSQNPRHKITKRGQNVTFRCDPISEHNRLYWYRQTLGQGPEFLTYFQNEAQLEKSRLLSDRFSAERPKGSFSTLEIQRTEQGDSAMYLCASGVGSYNEQFFGPGTRLTVL.

The rearrangement links TRBV29-1 to TRBJ2-7, with 12 bases identical to TRBD2. The CDR3 is 18 residues long. The germline V gene has CDR1 SQVTM and CDR2 ANQGSEA. Trimming at V came to 3 bases and at J to 6 bases, leaving 18 bases not matched to a gene. CDR3 region: CSVEGPQLSGLAGSEQYF. CDR3 DNA sequence: TGCAGCGTTGAGGGTCCTCAATTATCGGGACTAGCGGGTAGCGAGCAGTACTTC.

This chain links TRBV4-1 with TRBJ2-7, with D possibly matching TRBD2 (5 bases). V was clipped by 1 base and J by 0 bases, with 10 bases between them. The CDR3 sequence is 15 residues long. Germline loops: CDR1 MGHRA, CDR2 YSYEKL. The CDR3 nucleotides read TGCGCCAGCAGCCAAGCGGGGAGCTTCTCCTACGAGCAGTACTTC. Encoded protein: CASSQAGSFSYEQYF.

In nucleotides, the CDR3 is TGTGCCAGCAGCCCCGGGGGGATAACTGAAGCTTTCTTT. It encodes CASSPGGITEAFF. J is TRBJ1-1 and V is TRBV27; TRBD1 is a possible D gene (5 bases). The CDR3 contains 13 residues. CDR1 and CDR2 (germline): MNHEY, SMNVEV (reference sequence). Trimming removed 6 bases from V and 5 bases from J, with 13 bases in between.

The chain uses TRBV4-1 and TRBJ2-7, with TRBD1 matching 9 bases. The CDR3 spans 16 residues. Germline values: CDR1 MGHRA, CDR2 YSYEKL. Trimming cost V 0 bases and J 2 bases; bases outside gene matches: 5. Here the CDR3 DNA reads TGCGCCAGCAGCCAAGACGGGACAGGGATTGCCTACGAGCAGTACTTC. Translated: CASSQDGTGIAYEQYF.

CDR3 nucleotide sequence: TGTGCCAGCAGCTTAGGACCGGGGTCTAGCACAGATACGCAGTATTTT. It codes for CASSLGPGSSTDTQYF. The rearrangement joins TRBV7-9 to TRBJ2-3; maybe TRBD2 (5 bases). The germline gives CDR1 SEHNR, CDR2 FQNEAQ (reference sequence). V was shortened by 1 base and J by 0 bases, with 11 bases between the two germline ends. There are 16 residues in the CDR3.

The V call is TRBV6-4, the J call TRBJ1-4, with D tentatively TRBD1 (5 bases). The CDR3 runs 17 residues. The V gene lost 3 bases and the J gene lost 5 bases, with 19 bases spanning the gap. Germline CDR1 MRHNA, CDR2 SNTAGT. The chain's CDR3 is CASSEYMQGVGNEKLFF. The DNA of the CDR3 is TGTGCCAGCAGTGAATATATGCAGGGAGTAGGCAATGAAAAACTGTTTTTT.

The V call is TRBV7-2, the J call TRBJ2-7; 10 positions agree with TRBD1. Unmatched junction bases numbered 6, after V lost 5 bases and J lost 2 bases. Germline V gene sequence: CDR1 SGHTA, CDR2 FQGNSA. This CDR3 spans 15 amino acids. In DNA form, the CDR3 reads TGTGCCAGCAGCGTGTCCGGGACAGGGGCCTACGAGCAGTACTTC. Translating gives CASSVSGTGAYEQYF.

The chain links TRBV28 to TRBJ1-1; 11 bases are shared with TRBD1. Trimming removed 3 bases from V and 0 bases from J; junction bases left unmatched: 6. Looked up from germline, CDR1 is MDHEN and CDR2 is SYDVKM. CDR3 length equals 17 residues. CDR3 bases: TGTGCCAGCAGTTTGCGGGACAGGGGGGCGATGAACACTGAAGCTTTCTTT. As protein: CASSLRDRGAMNTEAFF. The full variable domain, in which reference TRBV28 and TRBJ1-1 provide the parts outside the CDR3, is DVKVTQSSRYLVKRTGEKVFLECVQDMDHENMFWYRQDPGLGLRLIYFSYDVKMKEKGDIPEGYSVSREKKERFSLILESASTNQTSMYLCASSLRDRGAMNTEAFFGQGTRLTVV.

A single count supports this clone. J is TRBJ2-3 and V is TRBV27; 11 bases fit TRBD2. The CDR3 is 17 amino acids. The V gene's germline CDR1 is MNHEY and CDR2 SMNVEV (reference sequence). The V and J ends lost 6 bases and 2 bases, in that order; junction bases with no gene match: 10. The DNA of the CDR3 is TGTGCCAGCAGGAATAATGGGACTAGCGGATTCACAGATACGCAGTATTTT. Translation: CASRNNGTSGFTDTQYF.

The chain joins TRBV4-2 to TRBJ2-7, with TRBD2 as a possible D gene (6 bases). V shed 4 bases and J shed 7 bases, with 17 bases lying between them. Looked up from germline, CDR1 is LGHNA and CDR2 is YNFKEQ. The CDR3 covers 14 residues. CDR3 loop: CASSPGTAPWEQYF. The CDR3 bases are TGTGCCAGCAGCCCTGGGACTGCCCCTTGGGAGCAGTACTTC.

The chain carries TRBV7-9 and TRBJ1-4; 9 positions agree with TRBD1. The CDR3 totals 15 residues. Germline values: CDR1 SEHNR, CDR2 FQNEAQ (reference sequence). Trimming cost V 5 bases and J 7 bases; bases outside gene matches: 8. This CDR3 is CASSPRQGESEKLFF. CDR3 DNA: TGTGCCAGCAGCCCAAGACAGGGGGAAAGTGAAAAACTGTTTTTT.

This chain uses TRBV29-1 with TRBJ2-7, with D unclear. Trimming stripped 4 bases from V and 0 bases from J, with 10 bases between. The CDR3 runs 13 residues. Germline V gives CDR1 SQVTM, CDR2 ANQGSEA. The CDR3 DNA reads TGCAGCGTTGGGGTAGGGCCCTCCTACGAGCAGTACTTC. Its protein is CSVGVGPSYEQYF.

V is TRBV2 and J is TRBJ2-7, with 8 bases that match TRBD2. This CDR3 comprises 16 residues. In germline, CDR1 is SNHLY, CDR2 FYNNEI. V dropped 6 bases and J dropped 5; count of bases not matched to a gene: 15. The CDR3 nucleotides are TGTGCCAGCAGCCGCGGGGGAGCGGGAGACAACGACGAGCAGTACTTC. Protein product: CASSRGGAGDNDEQYF.

On this clone: This sample also contains other DNA sequences that code for the same CDR3. The chain links TRBV9 to TRBJ2-3; no reliable D call. Germline CDR1 SGDLS, CDR2 YYNGEE. V lost 4 bases to trimming and J lost 2 bases, with 2 bases between them. This CDR3 contains 11 residues. The CDR3 region has the DNA TGTGCCAGCAGCACCACAGATACGCAGTATTTT. This codes for CASSTTDTQYF.

The gene calls are TRBV6-6 and TRBJ2-1; 16 positions match TRBD2. The germline CDR1 and CDR2 sequences are MNHNY and SVGAGI (reference sequence). The CDR3 has 12 amino acids. V dropped 6 bases and J dropped 15; count of bases not matched to a gene: 2. In DNA form, the CDR3 reads TGTGCCAGCAGGGGACTAGCGGGGGGGCCGTTCTTC. It codes for CASRGLAGGPFF.

J is TRBJ1-1 and V is TRBV9, with 7 bases identical to TRBD1. This CDR3 comprises 16 residues. With V trimmed by 4 bases and J by 3 bases, 12 bases remained unmatched. Germline CDR1 is SGDLS and CDR2 is YYNGEE. The CDR3 DNA reads TGTGCCAGCAGCCCTCGACAGGGTGGTATCGACACTGAAGCTTTCTTT. Residues: CASSPRQGGIDTEAFF.

V and J are TRBV6-4 and TRBJ2-5; possible D gene TRBD2, 5 bases. Trimming removed 4 bases from V and 11 bases from J, with 23 bases in between. The CDR3 runs to 15 residues. Germline V gene sequence: CDR1 MRHNA, CDR2 SNTAGT. As DNA, the CDR3 is TGTGCCAGCAGTGTTCCCGGACTTGGCTCCCGCGGGCAGTACTTC. Its translation: CASSVPGLGSRGQYF.

This clone appeared a single time. The chain combines TRBV7-6 with TRBJ2-5; D might be TRBD1 (5 bases). Trimming removed 0 bases from V and 4 bases from J, with 12 bases in between. This CDR3 has 15 residues. Germline V gives CDR1 SGHVS, CDR2 FNYEAQ. The CDR3 sequence: CASSLAGQGTETQYF. DNA for the CDR3: TGTGCCAGCAGCTTAGCAGGGCAGGGTACAGAGACCCAGTACTTC.

V and J are TRBV5-4 and TRBJ2-1, with 9 bases matching TRBD1. Unmatched junction bases numbered 8, after V lost 4 bases and J lost 6 bases. The germline V gene encodes CDR1 SGHNT and CDR2 YYREEE (reference sequence). The CDR3 sequence is 15 residues long. CDR3 nucleotides: TGTGCCAGCAGCGGCGACAGGGGGGATCTCAATGAGCAGTTCTTC. Residues: CASSGDRGDLNEQFF.

This chain uses TRBV27 with TRBJ2-2; 8 nucleotides align to TRBD2. Per the germline V gene, CDR1 is MNHEY and CDR2 is SMNVEV (reference sequence). This CDR3 has 17 residues. V dropped 5 bases and J dropped 1; count of bases not matched to a gene: 9. CDR3 DNA sequence: TGTGCCAGCAGTGCGAGACTAGCGAGAAAGAACACCGGGGAGCTGTTTTTT. Amino acid sequence: CASSARLARKNTGELFF.

The chain has TRBV6-5 and TRBJ2-1, with D perhaps matching TRBD1 (6 bases). The CDR3 loop spans 13 amino acids. The germline CDR1 and CDR2 sequences are MNHEY and SVGAGI. V was pared by 10 bases and J by 9 bases, with 19 bases between. CDR3 in amino acids: CATETSQGLEQFF. The DNA for the CDR3 is TGTGCCACCGAAACCTCCCAGGGGCTTGAGCAGTTCTTC.

J is TRBJ1-2 and V is TRBV19; 10 positions agree with TRBD1. Trimming cost V 6 bases and J 2 bases; bases outside gene matches: 9. The CDR3 sequence is 16 residues long. CDR1 and CDR2 (germline): LNHDA, SQIVND (reference sequence). The CDR3 sequence: CASSIDWDRGNYGYTF. CDR3 bases: TGTGCCAGTAGCATCGACTGGGACAGGGGAAACTATGGCTACACCTTC.

The J gene is TRBJ1-1, the V gene TRBV6-1; a weak D match, TRBD1 (5 bases). The germline CDR1 and CDR2 sequences are MNHNS and SASEGT. The germline V and J ends were trimmed by 2 bases and 6 bases, with 13 bases remaining between them. This CDR3 spans 14 amino acids. The DNA for the CDR3 is TGTGCCAGCAGTGAAACAGGACTTGGGGCTGAAGCTTTCTTT. This gives the protein CASSETGLGAEAFF.

This clone is judged medium-sized (0.01 to 0.1%). V and J are TRBV2 and TRBJ2-3; D gene uncertain. The CDR3 extends over 15 amino acids. Germline V lookup: CDR1 SNHLY, CDR2 FYNNEI. The V gene lost 11 bases and the J gene lost 1 base, with 19 bases spanning the gap. The CDR3 DNA reads as TGTGCCGTACCCGGGTCTTCTGCAGGCACAGATACGCAGTATTTT. It yields the protein CAVPGSSAGTDTQYF.

This clone rates as medium-sized (0.01 to 0.1%). The rearrangement links TRBV4-1 to TRBJ1-2; TRBD1 matches 10 bases. This CDR3 is 14 amino acids long. In germline, CDR1 is MGHRA, CDR2 YSYEKL. Trimming took 7 bases from V and 4 from J; bases not matched to a gene: 6. The CDR3 sequence is CASTGDRGSYGYTF. CDR3 bases: TGCGCCAGCACCGGGGACAGGGGATCCTATGGCTACACCTTC.

The chain joins TRBV7-8 to TRBJ1-2; TRBD1 agrees at 10 bases. Germline CDR1 is SGHVS and CDR2 is FQNEAQ. The trim removed 3 bases at V and 6 bases at J, leaving 4 bases unmatched. The CDR3 length is 14 residues. The CDR3 DNA follows: TGTGCCAGCAGCTTGGGACAGGGGAGTCATGGCTACACCTTC. It encodes CASSLGQGSHGYTF.

This chain joins TRBV15 and TRBJ2-1; D unclear. This CDR3 spans 11 amino acids. Trimming shortened V by 4 bases and J by 8 bases, and 6 bases separated the two germline ends. CDR1 LNHNV and CDR2 YYDKDF come from the germline V gene (reference sequence). CDR3 region: CATSKGDEQFF. In DNA form, the CDR3 reads TGTGCCACCAGCAAAGGTGATGAGCAGTTCTTC.